Below, 24 T cell receptor beta chains from the same sample are listed, as sequenced in a study of OX40 agonist ivuxolimab in advanced cancers. The method was immunoSEQ multiplex PCR; TCRdb's version includes in-frame clones alone and lacks a portion of them. Among about 53,000 clones, 84% were seen once, and the ten largest hold around 4.3%. The source material was CD4+ or CD8+ T cells sorted from blood, sampled in a trial of the OX40 agonist ivuxolimab. These receptor sequences come from an adult with an advanced solid tumor such as melanoma, head and neck, liver or kidney cancer.

The chain has TRBV20-1 and TRBJ2-3; the D gene is possibly TRBD2 (6 bases). Trimming stripped 5 bases from V and 6 bases from J, with 9 bases between. Germline V gives CDR1 DFQATT, CDR2 SNEGSKA (reference sequence). The CDR3 spans 11 residues. CDR3 bases: TGCAGTGCTGGGACTTACGATACGCAGTATTTT. Translated: CSAGTYDTQYF.

The chain uses TRBV5-1 and TRBJ2-3, with unresolved D. The V end lost 0 bases, the J end lost 0 bases, and 14 bases lay between the germline ends. CDR3 length equals 17 residues. CDR1 and CDR2 from the germline V gene are SGHRS and YFSETQ. CDR3 nucleotide sequence: TGCGCCAGCAGCTTGGCCTTAAGGGCCTCTAGCACAGATACGCAGTATTTT. This encodes CASSLALRASSTDTQYF.

This rearrangement joins TRBV19 to TRBJ1-5, with 7 bases lining up with TRBD1. Germline V CDR1 and CDR2: LNHDA, SQIVND (reference sequence). V trimming: 3 bases; J trimming: 2 bases; junction bases outside the gene matches: 4. CDR3 length: 15 residues. CDR3 region: CASSMEGQGNQPQHF. CDR3 DNA sequence: TGTGCCAGTAGTATGGAAGGACAGGGCAATCAGCCCCAGCATTTT. The whole variable domain, remainder taken from reference TRBV19 and TRBJ1-5, is DGGITQSPKYLFRKEGQNVTLSCEQNLNHDAMYWYRQDPGQGLRLIYYSQIVNDFQKGDIAEGYSVSREKKESFPLTVTSAQKNPTAFYLCASSMEGQGNQPQHFGDGTRLSIL.

There are a few counts of this clone. The chain has TRBV6-5 and TRBJ2-3; 11 bases are shared with TRBD2. Germline V gives CDR1 MNHEY, CDR2 SVGAGI. With V trimmed by 6 bases and J by 1 base, 0 bases remained unmatched. CDR3 length equals 14 residues. The CDR3 coding sequence is TGTGCCAGCAGACTAGCGGGGGGCACAGATACGCAGTATTTT. Amino acids: CASRLAGGTDTQYF.

The chain combines TRBV6-6 with TRBJ2-5; D not certain. Per the germline V gene, CDR1 is MNHNY and CDR2 is SVGAGI (reference sequence). The V end lost 0 bases, the J end lost 5 bases, and 4 bases lay between the germline ends. The CDR3 extends over 12 amino acids. The CDR3 DNA reads as TGTGCCAGCAGTTACTCGCTGGAGACCCAGTACTTC. It encodes CASSYSLETQYF.

V and J are TRBV9 and TRBJ2-1, with D unresolved. Germline loops: CDR1 SGDLS, CDR2 YYNGEE. The CDR3 is 13 residues long. V dropped 3 bases and J dropped 2 bases, with 6 bases sitting between them. Written as DNA, the CDR3 is TGTGCCAGCAGCGCCATCCCCTACAATGAGCAGTTCTTC. It translates to CASSAIPYNEQFF.

V usage is TRBV6-6 and J usage is TRBJ2-3; no clear D gene. The CDR3 consists of 12 residues. V lost 8 bases to trimming and J lost 0 bases, with 6 bases between them. Germline-derived CDR1 and CDR2 are MNHNY and SVGAGI (reference sequence). The CDR3 region is CASCESTDTQYF. CDR3 DNA: TGTGCCAGCTGCGAGAGCACAGATACGCAGTATTTT.

This sequence joins TRBV19 and TRBJ1-5; 8 bases map to TRBD1. CDR1 is LNHDA and CDR2 is SQIVND in the germline V gene (reference sequence). This CDR3 spans 15 amino acids. Losses at the gene ends were 8 bases for V and 6 bases for J; bases not matched to a gene: 12. The CDR3 loop is CASRRWTGTGQPQHF. The CDR3 DNA reads as TGTGCCAGTCGTCGCTGGACAGGGACGGGTCAGCCCCAGCATTTT.

This clone came up once. The V call is TRBV21-1, the J call TRBJ2-3; TRBD1 was called by the table and not checked on the DNA. TRBV21-1 is a pseudogene. The CDR3 has 17 residues. DNA of the CDR3: TGTGCCTCTCCTGGTCCAGGGTTAGGTGGAAGCACAGATACGCAGTATTTT. Amino acids: CASPGPGLGGSTDTQYF.

This clone has more than one count but fewer than ten. The CDR3 here is CASSPVANSNQPQHF. The CDR3, as DNA: TGTGCCAGCAGCCCGGTAGCTAACTCTAATCAGCCCCAGCATTTT. This sequence joins TRBV7-2 and TRBJ1-5; no clear D gene. Between the trimmed V and J ends, which lost 5 bases and 4 bases, there was a span of 15 bases. The germline V gene encodes CDR1 SGHTA and CDR2 FQGNSA. This CDR3 contains 15 residues.

V and J are TRBV4-3 and TRBJ2-7; a weak D match, TRBD1 (7 bases). There are 15 residues in the CDR3. The V end lost 1 base, the J end lost 4 bases, and 14 bases lay between the germline ends. Germline assignment: CDR1 LGHNA and CDR2 YSLEER. CDR3 loop: CASSQGQGGWYEQYF. For the CDR3, the DNA is TGCGCCAGCAGCCAAGGTCAGGGGGGCTGGTACGAGCAGTACTTC.

This chain joins TRBV7-3 and TRBJ2-1, with D uncertain. Germline V lookup: CDR1 SGHTA, CDR2 FQGTGA. CDR3 length: 13 amino acids. V shed 1 base and J shed 10 bases, with 11 bases lying between them. CDR3 nucleotide sequence: TGTGCCAGCAGCTTAATACTGGTCGGGGAGCAGTTCTTC. It yields the protein CASSLILVGEQFF. Complete variable domain (other parts from reference TRBV7-3 and TRBJ2-1): GAGVSQTPSNKVTEKGKYVELRCDPISGHTALYWYRQSLGQGPEFLIYFQGTGAADDSGLPNDRFFAVRPEGSVSTLKIQRTERGDSAVYLCASSLILVGEQFFGPGTRLTVL.

The chain employs TRBV18 and TRBJ2-7; 7 nucleotides match TRBD1. CDR3 length equals 14 residues. Germline CDR1 KGHSH, CDR2 LQKENI. With V trimmed by 0 bases and J by 3 bases, 2 bases remained unmatched. DNA for the CDR3: TGTGCCAGCTCACCACCGGGACAGAACTACGAGCAGTACTTC. Protein sequence: CASSPPGQNYEQYF.

V and J are TRBV29-1 and TRBJ2-3, with 7 bases fitting TRBD2. With 3 bases clipped from V and 2 bases from J, the junction kept 5 bases outside the gene matches. Per the germline V gene, CDR1 is SQVTM and CDR2 is ANQGSEA. The CDR3 has 14 amino acids. The CDR3 protein is CSVEDGLVTDTQYF. The CDR3 DNA reads as TGCAGCGTTGAGGACGGACTAGTCACAGATACGCAGTATTTT.

CDR3 nucleotide sequence: TGTGCCACCAGTTACGAGGTTCTTAGCAATCAGCCCCAGCATTTT. Encoded protein: CATSYEVLSNQPQHF. The rearrangement links TRBV15 to TRBJ1-5; D is uncertain. CDR1 and CDR2 from the germline V gene are LNHNV and YYDKDF (reference sequence). This CDR3 contains 15 residues. Between the trimmed V and J ends, which lost 6 bases and 0 bases, there was a span of 12 bases.

The rearrangement joins TRBV6-5 to TRBJ2-1; D unclear. Germline lookup yields CDR1 MNHEY and CDR2 SVGAGI. The CDR3 loop spans 12 amino acids. V shed 5 bases and J shed 9 bases, with 11 bases lying between them. CDR3 DNA sequence: TGTGCCAGCAGTCCCGGAACGGGTGAGCAGTTCTTC. Translation gives CASSPGTGEQFF.

The rearrangement links TRBV7-2 to TRBJ2-3; D is ambiguous. The CDR3 has 15 residues. Trimming cost V 1 base and J 2 bases, with 10 bases left between them. CDR1 and CDR2 from the germline V gene are SGHTA and FQGNSA. CDR3 sequence (DNA): TGTGCCAGCAGCTTAGACCAGGTCTACACAGATACGCAGTATTTT. As protein: CASSLDQVYTDTQYF.

The chain has TRBV12-5 and TRBJ2-3, with 7 bases matching TRBD2. Trimming at V came to 1 base and at J to 6 bases, leaving 7 bases not matched to a gene. The germline V gene encodes CDR1 LGHNT and CDR2 FRNRAP. The CDR3 totals 15 residues. The DNA of the CDR3 is TGTGCTAGTGGTTTGGGCCATGGGGAGGGGGATACGCAGTATTTT. Protein product: CASGLGHGEGDTQYF.

V gene TRBV6-1 combines with J gene TRBJ2-7; 12 bases match TRBD1. Trimming cost V 7 bases and J 4 bases; bases outside gene matches: 5. The CDR3 length is 14 residues. CDR1 is MNHNS, CDR2 SASEGT, per germline. The CDR3, as DNA: TGTGCCAGCACTTGGGACAGGGGGCCTTACGAGCAGTACTTC. This gives the protein CASTWDRGPYEQYF.

The gene calls are TRBV29-1 and TRBJ2-2, with 8 bases aligning to TRBD1. Germline CDR1 SQVTM, CDR2 ANQGSEA. J was trimmed by 2 bases and V by 7 bases; bases with no gene match: 6. This CDR3 has 14 residues. CDR3 sequence (DNA): TGCAGCGCTCTGACAGGGGTTAACACCGGGGAGCTGTTTTTT. This gives the protein CSALTGVNTGELFF.

The chain carries TRBV19 and TRBJ2-1, with TRBD2 matching over 9 bases. Germline V gene sequence: CDR1 LNHDA, CDR2 SQIVND (reference sequence). This CDR3 region has 13 residues. V lost 9 bases and J lost 6; bases outside the gene matches: 6. CDR3: CASHGTSSNEQFF. The CDR3 bases are TGTGCCAGCCACGGGACTAGCAGCAATGAGCAGTTCTTC.

The chain uses TRBV18 and TRBJ2-3; 9 nucleotides align to TRBD1. The germline V gene has CDR1 KGHSH and CDR2 LQKENI. The junction had 9 bases not matched to a gene; V was cut back by 1 base and J by 4 bases. This CDR3 comprises 17 residues. CDR3 coding DNA: TGTGCCAGCTCACCACGCTTCCCGGGACAGGGTCCAGATACGCAGTATTTT. It encodes CASSPRFPGQGPDTQYF.

This clone has only one observation. The chain recombines TRBV7-3 with TRBJ2-3, with a tentative D call TRBD2 (5 bases). Trimming took off 2 bases at V and 4 bases at J, with 16 bases between the two ends. The CDR3 length is 16 residues. Looked up from germline, CDR1 is SGHTA and CDR2 is FQGTGA. The CDR3 is CASSLSASTLSDTQYF. The DNA of the CDR3 is TGTGCCAGCAGCTTATCCGCTAGCACGCTTTCAGATACGCAGTATTTT. Full variable domain (outside the CDR3, taken from reference TRBV7-3 and TRBJ2-3): GAGVSQTPSNKVTEKGKYVELRCDPISGHTALYWYRQSLGQGPEFLIYFQGTGAADDSGLPNDRFFAVRPEGSVSTLKIQRTERGDSAVYLCASSLSASTLSDTQYFGPGTRLTVL.

The V and J genes are TRBV11-2 and TRBJ2-5, with a tentative D call TRBD1 (5 bases). The length of the CDR3 is 13 residues. Trimming shortened V by 5 bases and J by 2 bases, and 9 bases separated the two germline ends. Germline loops: CDR1 SGHAT, CDR2 FQNNGV. The CDR3: CASSKGAQETQYF. The CDR3 coding sequence is TGTGCCAGCAGCAAAGGGGCTCAAGAGACCCAGTACTTC.